In this sample, the clone carrying this T cell receptor (beta chain) turned up once. Its cognate antigen is unknown. PCR involved 60 Vbeta and 13 Jbeta primers. Assay used: immunoSEQ multiplex PCR; TCRdb lists only in-frame clones, some missing. The sample comprises approximately 220,000 clones, roughly 84% of which are singletons, and 1.2% to 1.5% rests with the top ten. These data originate in a study of cytomegalovirus exposure and HLA in healthy donors. Study findings and constraints: Cytomegalovirus-associated status was assigned to approximately 160 TCR beta chains. Later work found most CMV-associated TCR beta chains apparently HLA-restricted. Three chains linked to CMV were shown in vitro to be specific for CMV antigens.

J gave up 4 bases and V 5 bases, and 6 bases lay outside the gene matches. The CDR3 spans 15 residues. Germline CDR1 SGHVS, CDR2 FQNEAQ. The TCR originated in a girl aged 10 to 17 in good health and CMV-seronegative. This chain joins TRBV7-8 and TRBJ2-2; 8 nucleotides line up with TRBD1. Sequencing was done on a sample of PBMCs. CDR3 sequence (DNA): TGTGCCAGCAGCGGACCGGGACAGGCCACCGGGGAGCTGTTTTTT. This sequence encodes CASSGPGQATGELFF.